In its sample, the clone carrying this TCR beta chain was seen a few times. Its matching antigen is unknown. The sample belongs to a study of response to subunit inactivated influenza vaccine. Whole-study results and caveats: The authors put forward the suggestion that each seasonal influenza vaccination may bring in only a limited number of new T cells.

Germline V gene lookup returns CDR1 SGHTA and CDR2 FQGNSA. Trimming took off 1 base at V and 0 bases at J, with 6 bases between the two ends. The CDR3 has 14 amino acids. TCRdb reprocessed the RT-PCR reads with MiXCR, giving one entry per CDR3 protein. The sample has about half a million distinct CDR3 sequences; 7.6% are singletons. The specimen was PBMCs from blood, collected roughly 24 months after vaccination. The J gene is TRBJ1-2, the V gene TRBV7-2; D unresolved. This receptor was taken from a man between 50 and 75 years old who received an inactivated influenza vaccine. CDR3 DNA sequence: TGTGCCAGCAGCTTAGGACGGGCTAACTATGGCTACACCTTC. Translation: CASSLGRANYGYTF.